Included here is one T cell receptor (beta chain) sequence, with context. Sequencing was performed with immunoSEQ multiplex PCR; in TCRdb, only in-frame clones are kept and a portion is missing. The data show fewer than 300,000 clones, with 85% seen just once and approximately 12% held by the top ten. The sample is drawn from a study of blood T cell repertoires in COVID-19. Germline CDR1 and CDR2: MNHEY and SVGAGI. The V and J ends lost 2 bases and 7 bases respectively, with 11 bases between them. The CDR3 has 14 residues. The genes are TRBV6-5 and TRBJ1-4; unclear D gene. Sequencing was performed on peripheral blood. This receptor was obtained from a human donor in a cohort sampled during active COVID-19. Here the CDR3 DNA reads TGTGCCAGCAGTTACGTAGAGGGCGGTGAAAAACTGTTTTTT. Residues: CASSYVEGGEKLFF.